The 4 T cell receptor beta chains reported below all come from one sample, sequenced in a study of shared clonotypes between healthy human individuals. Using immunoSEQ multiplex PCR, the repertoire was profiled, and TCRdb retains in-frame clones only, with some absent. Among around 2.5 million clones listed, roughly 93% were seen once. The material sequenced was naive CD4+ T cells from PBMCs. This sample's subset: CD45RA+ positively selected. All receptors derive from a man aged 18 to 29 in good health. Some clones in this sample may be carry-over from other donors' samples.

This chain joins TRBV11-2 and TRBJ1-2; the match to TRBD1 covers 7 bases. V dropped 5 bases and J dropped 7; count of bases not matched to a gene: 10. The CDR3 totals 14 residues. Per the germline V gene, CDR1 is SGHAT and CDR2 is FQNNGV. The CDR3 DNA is TGTGCCAGCAGCGACCTTGCAGGGGGGAGTGGCTACACCTTC. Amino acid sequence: CASSDLAGGSGYTF.

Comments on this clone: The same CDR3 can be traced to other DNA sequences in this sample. The CDR3 sequence: CASGGGPTEAFF. CDR3 nucleotides: TGTGCCAGCGGGGGGGGGCCGACTGAAGCTTTCTTT. V usage is TRBV2 and J usage is TRBJ1-1, with D perhaps matching TRBD1 (6 bases). The length of the CDR3 is 12 residues. Germline V gene sequence: CDR1 SNHLY, CDR2 FYNNEI. Trimming left V 8 bases short and J 5 bases short, with 12 bases between.

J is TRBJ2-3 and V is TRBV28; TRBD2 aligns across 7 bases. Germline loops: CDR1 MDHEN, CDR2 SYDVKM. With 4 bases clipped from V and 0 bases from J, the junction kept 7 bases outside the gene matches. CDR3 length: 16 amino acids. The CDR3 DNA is TGTGCCAGCAGTTCACAATGGGGGGGTAGCACAGATACGCAGTATTTT. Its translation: CASSSQWGGSTDTQYF.

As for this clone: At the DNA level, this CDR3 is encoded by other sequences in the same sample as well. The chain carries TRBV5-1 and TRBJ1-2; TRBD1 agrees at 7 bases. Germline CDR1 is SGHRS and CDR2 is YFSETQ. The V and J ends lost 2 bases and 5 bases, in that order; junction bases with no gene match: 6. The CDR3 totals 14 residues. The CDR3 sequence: CASSLGDRDYGYTF. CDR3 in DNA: TGCGCCAGCAGCTTAGGGGACAGAGATTATGGCTACACCTTC.